These 29 T cell receptor beta chains were all obtained from the same sample, sequenced in a study of post-analysis software for immune sequencing data. The study's findings and limits: Five or six TRBV segments were significantly more frequent in patients than in controls. TRBV5-6, TRBV5-1 and TRBV20-1 were among these segments.

Researchers reported that TCR beta cDNA libraries carried unique molecular identifiers. TCRdb re-analysed the PCR reads in MiXCR, keeping a single row per CDR3 protein. This table holds 800,000 to 950,000 distinct CDR3 sequences, roughly 50% found once. No cognate antigen is known for these TCRs. The sample was blood. Source of these receptors: a girl aged 5-17 years with multiple sclerosis.

This clonotype came up a few times. The chain couples TRBV5-1 to TRBJ1-1, with D maybe TRBD1 (5 bases). CDR1 SGHRS and CDR2 YFSETQ come from the germline V gene. With 3 bases removed from V and 8 bases from J, the gap between germline ends came to 14 bases. The CDR3 has 13 residues. CDR3 DNA: TGCGCCAGCAGCTCCCGGGACCGCGGGGAAGCTTTCTTT. Translating it yields CASSSRDRGEAFF.

A note on this clonotype: A read error is possible here, since a much larger clone lies one base away. This rearrangement joins TRBV7-2 to TRBJ2-4; D is ambiguous. The end of the DNA aligns better with TRBJ2-7, so the J call may be wrong. CDR3 length: 11 residues. Germline V gene lookup returns CDR1 SGHTA and CDR2 FQGNSA. CDR3 nucleotides: TGTGCCAGCAGCTTAGACACCGAGCAGTACTTC. Its protein is CASSLDTEQYF.

This clonotype showed up just a few times. The chain carries TRBV6-6 and TRBJ1-2; possibly TRBD1 for D (5 bases). CDR1 is MNHNY, CDR2 SVGAGI, per germline (reference sequence). Trimming pared 6 bases from V and 2 bases from J, leaving 13 bases between. The CDR3 is 14 amino acids. Written as DNA, the CDR3 is TGTGCCAGCAGCCGGAGGGACGGCAACTATGGCTACACCTTC. Its translation is CASSRRDGNYGYTF.

This clonotype occurred a few times. This sequence joins TRBV27 and TRBJ2-7; unclear D gene. The V and J ends lost 1 base and 2 bases respectively, with 12 bases between them. CDR1 and CDR2 (germline): MNHEY, SMNVEV (reference sequence). The CDR3 covers 15 residues. The CDR3 bases are TGTGCCAGCAGTTTATTTTTGGGTGTCCCCTACGAGCAGTACTTC. Translated: CASSLFLGVPYEQYF.

The CDR3: CASSLASAVEAFF. DNA of the CDR3: TGTGCCAGCAGCTTAGCCTCAGCCGTTGAAGCTTTCTTT. The V call is TRBV7-2, the J call TRBJ1-1; D call uncertain. This CDR3 has 13 amino acids. CDR1 and CDR2 (germline): SGHTA, FQGNSA. The V end was cut by 0 bases, the J end by 7 bases, with 9 bases between.

The rearrangement uses TRBV6-1 and TRBJ2-6, with TRBD2 as a possible D gene (5 bases). This CDR3 has 16 residues. Trimming removed 1 base at V and 4 bases at J, with 11 bases between. Germline V lookup: CDR1 MNHNS, CDR2 SASEGT. In nucleotides, the CDR3 is TGTGCCAGCAGTGAAGTGTCGGGGTCCGGGGCCAACGTCCTGACTTTC. Translating gives CASSEVSGSGANVLTF.

V is TRBV4-1 and J is TRBJ2-7; either TRBD1 or TRBD2 may fit D (5 bases each). This CDR3 has 14 amino acids. Per the germline V gene, CDR1 is MGHRA and CDR2 is YSYEKL. Trimming removed 5 bases at V and 5 bases at J, with 16 bases between. For the CDR3, the DNA is TGCGCCAGCAGCTACCCGGGGAAACAGGACGAGCAGTACTTC. Translation: CASSYPGKQDEQYF.

The genes are TRBV3-1 and TRBJ2-4; TRBD1 might be the D (5 bases). This CDR3 is built from 14 residues. Germline loops: CDR1 LGHDT, CDR2 YNNKEL (reference sequence). The V gene lost 1 base and the J gene lost 8 bases, with 12 bases spanning the gap. In DNA, the CDR3 is TGTGCCAGCAGCCAAGGTGCAGGGTTGGACATTCAGTACTTC. Encoded protein: CASSQGAGLDIQYF. Variable domain in full (rest from reference TRBV3-1 and TRBJ2-4): DTAVSQTPKYLVTQMGNDKSIKCEQNLGHDTMYWYKQDSKKFLKIMFSYNNKELIINETVPNRFSPKSPDKAHLNLHINSLELGDSAVYFCASSQGAGLDIQYFGAGTRLSVL.

The gene calls are TRBV27 and TRBJ1-6, with 8 bases fitting TRBD1. CDR1 and CDR2 (germline): MNHEY, SMNVEV (reference sequence). This CDR3 has 14 amino acids. The trim removed 2 bases at V and 9 bases at J, leaving 3 bases unmatched. CDR3 loop: CASSLQGAGSPLHF. CDR3 coding DNA: TGTGCCAGCAGTTTACAGGGGGCAGGTTCACCCCTCCACTTT.

This chain joins TRBV10-3 and TRBJ2-7, with 7 bases that match TRBD2. The CDR3 length is 12 residues. Germline assignment: CDR1 ENHRY and CDR2 SYGVKD. V dropped 8 bases and J dropped 3; count of bases not matched to a gene: 4. The CDR3 loop is CAIGAGDYEQYF. The CDR3 coding sequence is TGTGCCATCGGGGCGGGAGACTACGAGCAGTACTTC.

This clonotype was seen only a few times. The V gene is TRBV7-9, the J gene TRBJ2-5, with 7 nucleotides matching TRBD1. The CDR3 loop spans 13 amino acids. Per the germline V gene, CDR1 is SEHNR and CDR2 is FQNEAQ (reference sequence). V lost 5 bases, J lost 2 bases, and 2 bases stayed unmatched. The CDR3 nucleotides read TGTGCCAGCAGCGGACAGGATCAAGAGACCCAGTACTTC. Protein: CASSGQDQETQYF.

The chain recombines TRBV12-3 or TRBV12-4 with TRBJ2-7, with a tentative D call TRBD2 (6 bases). Trimming pared 2 bases from V and 4 bases from J, leaving 9 bases between. The CDR3 consists of 13 residues. DNA of the CDR3: TGTGCCAGCAGTTTACTGGAGGGTTACGAGCAGTACTTC. This codes for CASSLLEGYEQYF.

This clonotype was found a few times. The chain employs TRBV29-1 and TRBJ1-1; no definite D call. This CDR3 is built from 11 residues. The germline CDR1 and CDR2 sequences are SQVTM and ANQGSEA. The V end was cut by 4 bases, the J end by 2 bases, with 5 bases between. The CDR3 spells CSVGLNTEAFF. The CDR3, as DNA: TGCAGCGTTGGCTTAAACACTGAAGCTTTCTTT.

The chain combines TRBV28 with TRBJ2-1; 8 bases are a match to TRBD2. Germline CDR1 and CDR2: MDHEN and SYDVKM. The V gene end was trimmed by 5 bases and the J gene end by 7 bases; junction bases not matched to a gene: 10. This CDR3 has 15 residues. CDR3 sequence: CASSPPTAGVNEQFF. The CDR3 DNA is TGTGCCAGCAGTCCTCCCACAGCGGGAGTAAATGAGCAGTTCTTC.

This clonotype was seen more than once but under ten times. This chain joins TRBV7-6 and TRBJ1-4; the match to TRBD1 covers 8 bases. This CDR3 spans 17 amino acids. After removal of 1 base from V and 8 bases from J, the junction contained 12 bases not matched to a gene. Germline V gives CDR1 SGHVS, CDR2 FNYEAQ. The CDR3 is CASSLVGTGLMGEKLFF. CDR3 in DNA: TGTGCCAGCAGCTTAGTGGGGACAGGATTGATGGGGGAAAAACTGTTTTTT. Variable domain in full (rest from reference TRBV7-6 and TRBJ1-4): GAGVSQSPRYKVTKRGQDVALRCDPISGHVSLYWYRQALGQGPEFLTYFNYEAQQDKSGLPNDRFSAERPEGSISTLTIQRTEQRDSAMYRCASSLVGTGLMGEKLFFGSGTQLSVL.

This chain's CDR3 is CATNQQGGNYGYTF. As DNA, the CDR3 is TGTGCCACCAACCAACAGGGAGGAAACTATGGCTACACCTTC. This chain links TRBV10-3 with TRBJ1-2; weak D call: TRBD1 (6 bases). This CDR3 region has 14 residues. From germline, CDR1 is ENHRY and CDR2 SYGVKD. The V end was cut by 10 bases, the J end by 2 bases, with 17 bases between.

The CDR3 protein is CASSSVRGSYEQYF. The DNA of the CDR3 is TGTGCCAGCAGTAGTGTCAGGGGGAGTTACGAGCAGTACTTC. This rearrangement joins TRBV2 to TRBJ2-7; 7 nucleotides align to TRBD1. Germline CDR1 and CDR2: SNHLY and FYNNEI. There are 14 residues in the CDR3. The trim removed 5 bases at V and 4 bases at J, leaving 8 bases unmatched.

V is TRBV5-1 and J is TRBJ1-4; tentatively, D is TRBD1 (5 bases). V lost 1 base to trimming and J lost 7 bases, with 14 bases between them. Germline V CDR1 and CDR2: SGHRS, YFSETQ. CDR3 length: 15 residues. The CDR3 bases are TGCGCCAGCAGCTTGAACCGGGCTGGGGGTGAAAAACTGTTTTTT. It translates to CASSLNRAGGEKLFF.

This clonotype was counted between two and nine times. A read error may produce the germline difference seen at one junction end. The J gene is TRBJ2-5, the V gene TRBV7-3; 11 bases match TRBD2. There are 15 residues in the CDR3. The germline V gene encodes CDR1 SGHTA and CDR2 FQGTGA. In nucleotides, the CDR3 is TGTGCCAGCAGCCTAACTAGCGGGAGTAGCGAGACCCAGTACTTC. Amino acids: CASSLTSGSSETQYF.

Points on this clonotype: No conserved phenylalanine or tryptophan ends this CDR3, so it is likely a read error. The chain couples TRBV24-1 to TRBJ2-2, with D perhaps TRBD1 or TRBD2 (5 bases each). Trimming pared 5 bases from V and 5 bases from J, leaving 11 bases between. Germline V lookup: CDR1 KGHDR, CDR2 SFDVKD. CDR3 length: 14 residues. The CDR3 bases are TGTGCCACCAGTGTTCAGGGACCTACCGGGGAGCTGTTTTGT. Amino acid sequence: CATSVQGPTGELFC.

This clonotype has just a few counts. The V and J genes are TRBV7-3 and TRBJ1-2, with a possible D match to TRBD1 (6 bases). The germline gives CDR1 SGHTA, CDR2 FQGTGA. The CDR3 is 14 residues long. Trimming took 2 bases from V and 8 from J, leaving 15 bases between them. The CDR3 sequence: CASSLGSGGSGYTF. The CDR3 nucleotides are TGTGCCAGCAGCTTAGGGAGTGGGGGCTCCGGCTACACCTTC.

This clonotype was counted between two and nine times. The chain has TRBV7-3 and TRBJ2-1; D could derive from TRBD1 or TRBD2 (6 bases each). Deletions cut 5 bases from V and 0 bases from J, with 14 bases between. The length of the CDR3 is 16 residues. Germline-derived CDR1 and CDR2 are SGHTA and FQGTGA. CDR3 residues: CASSPGGASSYNEQFF. CDR3 bases: TGTGCCAGCAGCCCCGGGGGCGCGAGCTCCTACAATGAGCAGTTCTTC.

Only one count was recorded for this clonotype. CDR3 region: CASSLRVAGLTDTQYF. The CDR3 DNA follows: TGTGCCAGCAGTTTAAGGGTAGCGGGGCTCACAGATACGCAGTATTTT. J is TRBJ2-3 and V is TRBV12-3 or TRBV12-4, with 8 bases matching TRBD2. The junction had 6 bases not matched to a gene; V was cut back by 2 bases and J by 2 bases. This CDR3 has 16 residues.

The V gene is TRBV5-1, the J gene TRBJ1-5, with 9 bases identical to TRBD1. Germline V gene lookup returns CDR1 SGHRS and CDR2 YFSETQ. There are 18 residues in the CDR3. The J segment lost 1 base and the V segment lost 4 bases, leaving 12 bases of the junction unmatched. The CDR3 is CASSPGLTGGESNQPQHF. The CDR3 DNA is TGCGCCAGCAGCCCCGGCCTTACAGGGGGCGAGAGCAATCAGCCCCAGCATTTT.

The J gene is TRBJ2-7, the V gene TRBV15; D is possibly TRBD1 or TRBD2 (5 bases each). The V and J ends lost 4 bases and 0 bases respectively, with 10 bases between them. Per germline, CDR1 LNHNV and CDR2 YYDKDF (reference sequence). This CDR3 has 14 residues. The CDR3 reads CATSNRGRSYEQYF. The DNA of the CDR3 is TGTGCCACCAGCAATCGGGGCCGCTCCTACGAGCAGTACTTC. Complete variable domain (other parts from reference TRBV15 and TRBJ2-7): DAMVIQNPRYQVTQFGKPVTLSCSQTLNHNVMYWYQQKSSQAPKLLFHYYDKDFNNEADTPDNFQSRRPNTSFCFLDIRSPGLGDTAMYLCATSNRGRSYEQYFGPGTRLTVT.

The chain uses TRBV7-9 and TRBJ2-7; D is perhaps TRBD1 (6 bases). The CDR3 loop spans 15 amino acids. Looked up from germline, CDR1 is SEHNR and CDR2 is FQNEAQ (reference sequence). V gave up 5 bases and J gave up 1 base, with 15 bases separating them. The CDR3 loop reads CASSPGQFPSYEQYF. CDR3 nucleotides: TGTGCCAGCAGCCCCGGACAGTTTCCGTCCTACGAGCAGTACTTC.

CDR3: CASTIGGSGGYQETQYF. The CDR3 coding sequence is TGTGCCAGCACTATTGGGGGTAGCGGGGGGTACCAAGAGACCCAGTACTTC. This chain connects TRBV5-6 to TRBJ2-5, with 10 nucleotides matching TRBD2. Trimming removed 6 bases from V and 0 bases from J; junction bases left unmatched: 11. The CDR3 has 17 amino acids. Germline V gene data show CDR1 as SGHDT and CDR2 as YYEEEE.

V usage is TRBV5-1 and J usage is TRBJ1-2; D gene ambiguous. Germline CDR1 reads SGHRS; CDR2 reads YFSETQ. The CDR3 contains 12 residues. V was shortened by 5 bases and J by 6 bases, with 11 bases between the two germline ends. CDR3 in amino acids: CASREIGDGYTF. The DNA for the CDR3 is TGCGCCAGCAGGGAGATAGGAGATGGCTACACCTTC.

This chain joins TRBV4-1 and TRBJ1-4; 8 bases map to TRBD1. V was pared by 0 bases and J by 11 bases, with 5 bases of the junction left unmatched. CDR3 length: 14 residues. Germline CDR1 is MGHRA and CDR2 is YSYEKL. DNA of the CDR3: TGCGCCAGCAGCCAAGAATCGCAGGGGGCGAAACTGTTTTTT. It encodes CASSQESQGAKLFF.